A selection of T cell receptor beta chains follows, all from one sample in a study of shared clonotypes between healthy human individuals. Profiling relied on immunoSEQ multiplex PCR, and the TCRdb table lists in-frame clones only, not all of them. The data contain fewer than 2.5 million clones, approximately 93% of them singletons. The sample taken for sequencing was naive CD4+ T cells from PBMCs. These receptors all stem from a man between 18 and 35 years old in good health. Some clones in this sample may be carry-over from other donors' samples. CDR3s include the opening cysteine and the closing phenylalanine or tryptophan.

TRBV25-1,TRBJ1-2,CASSEPTGQGAIYTF
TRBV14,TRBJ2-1,CASSQPYNEQFF
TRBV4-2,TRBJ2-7,CASSQDTRAYEQYF
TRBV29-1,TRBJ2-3,CSVRGAVSDTQYF
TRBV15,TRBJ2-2,CATSSKPPGAGGELFF
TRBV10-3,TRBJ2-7,CATIAGPTYEQYF
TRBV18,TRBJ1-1,CASSPAFGGTEAFF
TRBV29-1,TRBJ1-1,CSVAGQGVEAFF
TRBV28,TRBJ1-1,CASSLGRQNTEAFF
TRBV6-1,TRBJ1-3,CASSDPAAGGHARPGNTIYF
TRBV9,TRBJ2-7,CASSGPDYLGEQYF
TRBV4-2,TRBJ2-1,CASSHRLAGGLTIPGRQFF
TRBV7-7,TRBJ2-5,CASSLGPGGRQETQYF
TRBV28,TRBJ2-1,CASDVQLGGNEQFF
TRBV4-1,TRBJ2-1,CASSRLGLMINEQFF
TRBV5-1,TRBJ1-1,CASSLSGDMNTEAFF
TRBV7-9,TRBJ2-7,CASSSLYRGAGEQYF
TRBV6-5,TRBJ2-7,CASSYSRLAEGEQYF
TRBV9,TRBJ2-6,CASSVRGYNSGANVLTF
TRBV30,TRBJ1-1,CAWVAGFSTEAFF
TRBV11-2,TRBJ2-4,CASSLDRGRGIQYF
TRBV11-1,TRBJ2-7,CASSLRSTGGLSYEQYF
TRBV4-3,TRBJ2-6,CASSQEYLPSGRLGGANVLTF
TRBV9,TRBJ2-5,CASSVNPGGETQYF
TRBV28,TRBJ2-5,CASRPTAQETQYF